These T cell receptor beta chains were read from a single sample in a study of blood T cell repertoires in COVID-19. Produced via immunoSEQ multiplex PCR; TCRdb's table is partial and in-frame only. The table records approximately 440,000 clones, around 91% of them present only once. The sample comprised PBMCs or T cells enriched from blood (not recorded which). These receptors all come from a man aged 18 to 29 who had recovered from COVID-19. CDR3s include the opening cysteine and the closing phenylalanine or tryptophan. Each record gives: clone size, J gene, V gene, D gene, CDR3 DNA, CDR3 protein. The D gene is left open where the match is weak. Expanded clones are given a class, and other clones once, few, many or no size at all.

>-|TRBJ2-5|TRBV19|TRBD1
TGTGCCAGTAGTGAAGGGACAGGGGAATCGACCCAGTACTTC
CASSEGTGESTQYF
>once|TRBJ1-1|TRBV10-3|TRBD1
TGTGCCATCAGTGAGTCGGGACAGGTGAACACTGAAGCTTTCTTT
CAISESGQVNTEAFF
>-|TRBJ1-1|TRBV6-5|TRBD1
TGTGCCAGCAGACGACAGCAGGGGGGGAACACTGAAGCTTTCTTT
CASRRQQGGNTEAFF
>-|TRBJ1-1|TRBV21-1|-
TGTGCCAGGCGAAACACTGAAGCTTTCTTT
CARRNTEAFF
>once|TRBJ1-5|TRBV6-1|-
TGTGCCAGCAGTGAATCCCAGGTCCCCTTTAGCAATCAGCCCCAGCATTTT
CASSESQVPFSNQPQHF
>-|TRBJ1-6|TRBV28|-
TGTGCCAGCAGCCCCGGCAGCCGGGTCGGTTCACCCCTCCACTTT
CASSPGSRVGSPLHF
>-|TRBJ1-1|TRBV10-3|-
TGTGCCACTGGAGACAGTAGGGCTTTCTTT
CATGDSRAFF
>-|TRBJ2-1|TRBV7-9|TRBD1
TGTGCCAGCAGTGGACAGGTTGGCAATGAGCAGTTCTTC
CASSGQVGNEQFF
>-|TRBJ1-1|TRBV11-3|-
TGTGCCAGCGGTGAGGGCCGGACTGAAGCTTTCTTT
CASGEGRTEAFF
>-|TRBJ1-3|TRBV28|-
TGTGCCAGCAGTTTATTGTTATCCCGCACCATATATTTT
CASSLLLSRTIYF
>-|TRBJ2-3|TRBV13|TRBD2
TGTGCCAGCAGCTTAGTTCGCCTGACTAGCGGTTACACAGATACGCAGTATTTT
CASSLVRLTSGYTDTQYF
>-|TRBJ1-5|TRBV5-8|-
TGTGCCAGCAGCTTCCGAGGGTTAGGCCAGCCCCAGCATTTT
CASSFRGLGQPQHF
>once|TRBJ1-2|TRBV30|-
TGTGCCTGGAACGGGGGGAGACAGCTTAACTATGGCTACACCTTC
CAWNGGRQLNYGYTF
>-|TRBJ2-3|TRBV5-5|-
TGTGCCAGCAGCCTCGCAACAGGGCGCACAGATACGCAGTATTTT
CASSLATGRTDTQYF
>-|TRBJ1-1|TRBV18|TRBD1
TGTGCCAGCTCACTTCCGGACAGGGCGTTAATTTTCTTT
CASSLPDRALIFF
>-|TRBJ2-5|TRBV2|-
TGTGCCAGCAGGGTCCAGGAGACCCAGTACTTC
CASRVQETQYF
>-|TRBJ2-3|TRBV9|TRBD2
TGTGCCAGCAGCGTAGGACTAGCGGGTGAAGATACGCAGTATTTT
CASSVGLAGEDTQYF
>-|TRBJ1-2|TRBV5-1|TRBD1
TGCGCCAGCAGCTTCCCAGGGGGCTATGGCTACACCTTC
CASSFPGGYGYTF
>-|TRBJ2-3|TRBV3-1/TRBV3-2|TRBD2
TGTGCCAGCAGCCGGCCCCCGGGAGGGCCTACAGATACGCAGTATTTT
CASSRPPGGPTDTQYF
>-|TRBJ2-2|TRBV27|TRBD1
TGTGCCAGCAGTTCTGGGACAGGGAGTCAGGTCGGGGAGCTGTTTTTT
CASSSGTGSQVGELFF
>-|TRBJ2-3|TRBV7-6|TRBD2
TGTGCCAGCAGCTTTAGCGGGAAGGCAGATACGCAGTATTTT
CASSFSGKADTQYF
>-|TRBJ1-1|TRBV7-2|-
TGTGCCAGCAGCTTAGACGCGGGCATCAACACTGAAGCTTTCTTT
CASSLDAGINTEAFF
>-|TRBJ1-5|TRBV2|-
TGTGCCAGCAGCAGGGTTGCTCAGCCCCAGCATTTT
CASSRVAQPQHF
>-|TRBJ2-7|TRBV11-2|TRBD1
TGTGCCAGCAACCGGGACAGGAGTTCCTACGAGCAGTACTTC
CASNRDRSSYEQYF
>once|TRBJ2-5|TRBV27|-
TGTGCCAGCAGTTTCTCCCTGAGAGAGACCCAGTACTTC
CASSFSLRETQYF
>-|TRBJ2-2|TRBV10-2|-
TGCGCCAGTTACCTTGGACTGGGCACCGGGGAGCTGTTTTTT
CASYLGLGTGELFF
>-|TRBJ1-1|TRBV30|-
TGTGCCTGGGGGGGCTTTACTGAAGCTTTCTTT
CAWGGFTEAFF
>-|TRBJ2-7|TRBV30|-
TGTGCCTGGACGCAAGCGGTGGACTACGAGCAGTACTTC
CAWTQAVDYEQYF
>-|TRBJ2-7|TRBV27|TRBD1
TGTGCCAGCAGTTTTGACAGGGGAGGCTCCTACGAGCAGTACTTC
CASSFDRGGSYEQYF
>once|TRBJ1-6|TRBV27|-
TGTGCCAGCAGGTGGAGCCGGACTGGTCCCCTCCACTTT
CASRWSRTGPLHF
>-|TRBJ1-1|TRBV9|TRBD1
TGTGCCAGCAGCACTACTGGACAGGGTATAATGAACACTGAAGCTTTCTTT
CASSTTGQGIMNTEAFF
>-|TRBJ2-2|TRBV19|TRBD1
TGTGCCAGTAGTACTCGAAGACAGGGCGGACCTCCGAACACCGGGGAGCTGTTTTTT
CASSTRRQGGPPNTGELFF
>-|TRBJ1-2|TRBV7-2|-
TGTGCCAGCAGCTTAACTCGGGAATATGGCTACACCTTC
CASSLTREYGYTF
>-|TRBJ1-1|TRBV28|-
TGTGCCAGCAGTTTGGGTCAGGGAAGGAACACTGAAGCTTTCTTT
CASSLGQGRNTEAFF
>once|TRBJ2-1|TRBV7-3|TRBD2
TGTGCCAGCAGCTTAACCCCGGGACTAGCGCGGGAGCAGTTCTTC
CASSLTPGLAREQFF
>-|TRBJ2-7|TRBV3-1/TRBV3-2|TRBD2
TGTGCCAGCAGCCAACTAGCGGCCATCGAGCAGTACTTC
CASSQLAAIEQYF
>-|TRBJ1-3|TRBV5-1|TRBD1
TGCGCCAGCAGCTTGGATTCCGGACGGACAGGCACCATATATTTT
CASSLDSGRTGTIYF
>-|TRBJ2-3|TRBV10-3|-
TGTGCCATCAGGTCGGTGGATACGCAGTATTTT
CAIRSVDTQYF
>-|TRBJ1-2|TRBV5-5|TRBD1
TGTGCCAGCAGCTTGAATCCCTCAGACAGGGGTGGCGGCTACACCTTC
CASSLNPSDRGGGYTF
>-|TRBJ1-3|TRBV10-1|-
TGCGCCAGCAGTGGACAGCTCTCTGGAAACACCATATATTTT
CASSGQLSGNTIYF
>-|TRBJ1-5|TRBV19|-
TGTGCCAGTAGTCTCTTGACAGTTAGCAATCAGCCCCAGCATTTT
CASSLLTVSNQPQHF
>-|TRBJ2-2|TRBV10-2|-
TGCGCCAGCAGTGAGTCGAGGGCAGGTACCGGGGAGCTGTTTTTT
CASSESRAGTGELFF
>-|TRBJ1-6|TRBV3-1/TRBV3-2|-
TGTGCCAGCAGCCAGTCGGGAGGAAATTCACCCCTCCACTTT
CASSQSGGNSPLHF
>-|TRBJ1-2|TRBV4-1|TRBD1
TGCGCCAGCAGCCAGAGACAGGGTTGGTATGGCTACACCTTC
CASSQRQGWYGYTF
>-|TRBJ1-5|TRBV3-1/TRBV3-2|TRBD1
TGTGCCAGCAGCCAGTACATGGGACAGAATCAGCCCCAGCATTTT
CASSQYMGQNQPQHF
>-|TRBJ2-1|TRBV29-1|-
TGCAGCGTTGAAGGTCTAGCGTTGTCCTACAATGAGCAGTTCTTC
CSVEGLALSYNEQFF
>-|TRBJ1-3|TRBV18|TRBD1
TGTGCCAGCTCGCCACAGGGGGCGACTGGAAACACCATATATTTT
CASSPQGATGNTIYF
>-|TRBJ1-5|TRBV5-1|TRBD1
TGCGCCAGCAGCTTGGGGACAGGGTCGCCACCCCAGCATTTT
CASSLGTGSPPQHF
>once|TRBJ1-5|TRBV29-1|-
TGCAGCGTTGAAGACCCGAGTAGCAATCAGCCCCAGCATTTT
CSVEDPSSNQPQHF
>-|TRBJ1-6|TRBV14|-
TGTGCCAGCAGAGACAGACTTAATTCACCCCTCCACTTT
CASRDRLNSPLHF
>-|TRBJ1-1|TRBV25-1|TRBD1
TGTGCCAGCAGTCCTCGACAGGGAAAGAACACTGAAGCTTTCTTT
CASSPRQGKNTEAFF
>-|TRBJ2-7|TRBV7-2|-
TGTGCCAGCAGCTTAGCGACGGGCTCCTACGAGCAGTACTTC
CASSLATGSYEQYF
>-|TRBJ1-2|TRBV18|TRBD1
TGTGCCAGCTCACCTTCTGGGACAGGTAGCTTCTCTCTCTATGGCTACACCTTC
CASSPSGTGSFSLYGYTF
>-|TRBJ1-1|TRBV27|-
TGTGCCAGCAGTTACGAGGGCGCGTACACTGAAGCTTTCTTT
CASSYEGAYTEAFF
>-|TRBJ1-6|TRBV5-1|-
TGCGCCAGCAGCCCTAACAGGGTCGAGGGAAATTCACCCCTCCACTTT
CASSPNRVEGNSPLHF
>-|TRBJ2-1|TRBV7-6|TRBD2
TGTGCCAGCAGCTTAGCAAGAGCGGGGGGGCGCCTTGAGCAGTTCTTC
CASSLARAGGRLEQFF
>-|TRBJ1-1|TRBV10-1|-
TGCGCCAGCAGTGAATCTAGGAGGGATGAAGCTTTCTTT
CASSESRRDEAFF
>-|TRBJ1-3|TRBV7-2|-
TGTGCCAGCAGCCATGACTCGAGCTCTGGAAACACCATATATTTT
CASSHDSSSGNTIYF
>-|TRBJ1-2|TRBV2|-
TGTGCCAGCAGACCCGGGACTCCTTCCGTACCTTATGGCTACACCTTC
CASRPGTPSVPYGYTF
>-|TRBJ1-1|TRBV15|-
TGTGCCACCAGCAGAGATCGGGGGGGGAACACTGAAGCTTTCTTT
CATSRDRGGNTEAFF